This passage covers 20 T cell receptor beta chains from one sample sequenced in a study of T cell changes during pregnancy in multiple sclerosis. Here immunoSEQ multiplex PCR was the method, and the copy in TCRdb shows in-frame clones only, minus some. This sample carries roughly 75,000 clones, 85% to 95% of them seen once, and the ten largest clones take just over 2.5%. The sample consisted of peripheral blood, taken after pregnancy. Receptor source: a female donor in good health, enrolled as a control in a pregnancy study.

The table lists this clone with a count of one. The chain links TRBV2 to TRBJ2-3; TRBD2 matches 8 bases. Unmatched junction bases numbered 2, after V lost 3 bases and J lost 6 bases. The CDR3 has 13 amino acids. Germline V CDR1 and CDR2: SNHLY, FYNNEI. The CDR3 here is CASSESGGDTQYF. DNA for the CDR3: TGTGCCAGCAGTGAGTCGGGAGGGGATACGCAGTATTTT.

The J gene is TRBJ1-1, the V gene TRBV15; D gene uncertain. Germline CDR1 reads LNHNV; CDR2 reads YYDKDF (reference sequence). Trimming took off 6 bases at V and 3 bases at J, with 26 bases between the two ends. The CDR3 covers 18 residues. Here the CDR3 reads CATRPSGREVRRDTEAFF. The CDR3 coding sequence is TGTGCCACCAGACCTTCAGGACGGGAAGTCAGGAGGGACACTGAAGCTTTCTTT.

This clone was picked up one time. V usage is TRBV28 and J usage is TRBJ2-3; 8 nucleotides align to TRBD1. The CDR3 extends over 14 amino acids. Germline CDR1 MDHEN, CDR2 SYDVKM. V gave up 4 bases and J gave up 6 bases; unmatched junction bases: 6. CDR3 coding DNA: TGTGCCAGCAGTTCCGGACAGGGAAGGGATACGCAGTATTTT. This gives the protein CASSSGQGRDTQYF.

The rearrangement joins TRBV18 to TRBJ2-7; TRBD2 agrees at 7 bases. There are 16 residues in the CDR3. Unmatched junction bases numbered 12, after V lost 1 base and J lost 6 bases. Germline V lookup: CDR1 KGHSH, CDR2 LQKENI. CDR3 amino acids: CASSPQPGLTLSEQYF. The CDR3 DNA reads TGTGCCAGCTCACCACAACCGGGACTAACCCTCTCCGAGCAGTACTTC. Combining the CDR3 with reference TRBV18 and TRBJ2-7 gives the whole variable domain NAGVMQNPRHLVRRRGQEARLRCSPMKGHSHVYWYRQLPEEGLKFMVYLQKENIIDESGMPKERFSAEFPKEGPSILRIQQVVRGDSAAYFCASSPQPGLTLSEQYFGPGTRLTVT.

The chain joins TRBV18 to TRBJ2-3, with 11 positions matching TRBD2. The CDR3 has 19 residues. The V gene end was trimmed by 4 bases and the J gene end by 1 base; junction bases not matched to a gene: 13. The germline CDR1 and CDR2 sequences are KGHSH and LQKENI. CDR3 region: CASSLRLAGYSDGTDTQYF. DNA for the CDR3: TGTGCCAGCTCACTACGACTAGCGGGATATTCCGACGGCACAGATACGCAGTATTTT. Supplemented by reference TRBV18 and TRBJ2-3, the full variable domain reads NAGVMQNPRHLVRRRGQEARLRCSPMKGHSHVYWYRQLPEEGLKFMVYLQKENIIDESGMPKERFSAEFPKEGPSILRIQQVVRGDSAAYFCASSLRLAGYSDGTDTQYFGPGTRLTVL.

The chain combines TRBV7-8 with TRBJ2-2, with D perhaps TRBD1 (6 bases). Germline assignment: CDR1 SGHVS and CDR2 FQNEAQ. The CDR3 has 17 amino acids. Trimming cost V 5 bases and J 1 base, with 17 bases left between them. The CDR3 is CASSRRDTQLNTGELFF. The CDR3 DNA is TGTGCCAGCAGCCGCCGGGACACCCAATTGAACACCGGGGAGCTGTTTTTT.

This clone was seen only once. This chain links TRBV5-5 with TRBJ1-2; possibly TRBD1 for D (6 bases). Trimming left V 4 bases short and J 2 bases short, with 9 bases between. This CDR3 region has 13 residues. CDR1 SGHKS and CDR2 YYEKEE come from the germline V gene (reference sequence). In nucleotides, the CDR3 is TGTGCCAGCAGCCCCGGGACAAACTATGGCTACACCTTC. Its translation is CASSPGTNYGYTF.

DNA of the CDR3: TGTGCCAGCAGCTCCAGGCCACAGGGGAAGGTTACAGGTGAGCAGTTCTTC. Amino acids: CASSSRPQGKVTGEQFF. The chain employs TRBV5-6 and TRBJ2-1; the match to TRBD1 covers 7 bases. The germline V gene encodes CDR1 SGHDT and CDR2 YYEEEE. There are 17 residues in the CDR3. Trimming at V came to 3 bases and at J to 9 bases, leaving 18 bases not matched to a gene.

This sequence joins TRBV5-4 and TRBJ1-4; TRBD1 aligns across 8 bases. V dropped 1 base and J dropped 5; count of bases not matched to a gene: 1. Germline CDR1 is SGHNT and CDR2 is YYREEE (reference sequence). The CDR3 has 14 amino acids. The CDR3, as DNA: TGTGCCAGCAGCTTGCGACAGGGGAATGAAAAACTGTTTTTT. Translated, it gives CASSLRQGNEKLFF.

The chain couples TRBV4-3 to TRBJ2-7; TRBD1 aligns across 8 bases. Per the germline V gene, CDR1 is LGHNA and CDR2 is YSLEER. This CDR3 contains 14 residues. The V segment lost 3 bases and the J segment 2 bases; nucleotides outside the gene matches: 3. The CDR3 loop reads CASSHGQGPYEQYF. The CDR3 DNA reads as TGCGCCAGCAGCCACGGACAGGGCCCCTACGAGCAGTACTTC.

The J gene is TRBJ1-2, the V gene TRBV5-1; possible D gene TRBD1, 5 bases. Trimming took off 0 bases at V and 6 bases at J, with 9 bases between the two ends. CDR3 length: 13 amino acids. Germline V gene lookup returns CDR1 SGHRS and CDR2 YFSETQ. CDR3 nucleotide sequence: TGCGCCAGCAGCTTGGCCTCAGGGAATGGCTACACCTTC. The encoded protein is CASSLASGNGYTF. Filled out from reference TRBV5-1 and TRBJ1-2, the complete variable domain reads KAGVTQTPRYLIKTRGQQVTLSCSPISGHRSVSWYQQTPGQGLQFLFEYFSETQRNKGNFPGRFSGRQFSNSRSEMNVSTLELGDSALYLCASSLASGNGYTFGSGTRLTVV.

The chain's CDR3 is CASSFRLGLLYEQYF. DNA of the CDR3: TGTGCCAGCAGCTTCAGATTGGGACTACTCTACGAGCAGTACTTC. The genes are TRBV7-8 and TRBJ2-7; 7 bases map to TRBD2. The ends lost 3 bases at V and 3 bases at J; junction bases unmatched: 8. CDR3 length: 15 residues. Germline assignment: CDR1 SGHVS and CDR2 FQNEAQ.

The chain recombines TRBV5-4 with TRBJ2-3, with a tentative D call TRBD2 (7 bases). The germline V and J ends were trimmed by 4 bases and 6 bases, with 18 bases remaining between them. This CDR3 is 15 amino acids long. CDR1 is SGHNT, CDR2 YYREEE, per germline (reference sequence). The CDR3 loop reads CASSPVGGPRDTQYF. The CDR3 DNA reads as TGTGCCAGCAGCCCTGTCGGGGGGCCCCGGGATACGCAGTATTTT.

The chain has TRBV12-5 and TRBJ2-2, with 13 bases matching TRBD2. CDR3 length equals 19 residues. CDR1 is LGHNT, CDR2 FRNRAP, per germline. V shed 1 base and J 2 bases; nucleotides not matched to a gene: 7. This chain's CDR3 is CASGLGEGLAGLNTGELFF. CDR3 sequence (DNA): TGTGCTAGTGGTTTGGGGGAGGGACTAGCGGGGCTAAACACCGGGGAGCTGTTTTTT.

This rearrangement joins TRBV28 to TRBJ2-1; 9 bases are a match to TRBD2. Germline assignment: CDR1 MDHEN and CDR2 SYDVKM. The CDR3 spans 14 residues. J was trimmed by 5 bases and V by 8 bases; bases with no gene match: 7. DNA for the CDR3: TGTGCCAGCGGAATAGCGGGAGTCAACAATGAGCAGTTCTTC. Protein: CASGIAGVNNEQFF.

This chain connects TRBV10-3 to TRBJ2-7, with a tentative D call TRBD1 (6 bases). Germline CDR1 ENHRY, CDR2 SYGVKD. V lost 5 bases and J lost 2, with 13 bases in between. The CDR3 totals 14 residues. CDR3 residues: CAISSRDTAYEQYF. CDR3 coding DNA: TGTGCCATCAGTAGTCGGGACACCGCCTACGAGCAGTACTTC.

This chain's CDR3 is CSVAGFVTGAYEQYF. CDR3 sequence (DNA): TGCAGCGTTGCGGGGTTTGTGACGGGCGCTTACGAGCAGTACTTC. The rearrangement joins TRBV29-1 to TRBJ2-7; the D gene is possibly TRBD2 (5 bases). This CDR3 spans 15 amino acids. V was cut by 4 bases and J by 4 bases, with 20 bases left in between. Germline values: CDR1 SQVTM, CDR2 ANQGSEA.

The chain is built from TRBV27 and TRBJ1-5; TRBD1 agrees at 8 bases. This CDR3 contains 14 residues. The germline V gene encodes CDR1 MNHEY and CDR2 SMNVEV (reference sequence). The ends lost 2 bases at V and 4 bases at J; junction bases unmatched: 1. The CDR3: CASSLQGANQPQHF. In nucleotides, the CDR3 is TGTGCCAGCAGTTTACAGGGGGCTAATCAGCCCCAGCATTTT.

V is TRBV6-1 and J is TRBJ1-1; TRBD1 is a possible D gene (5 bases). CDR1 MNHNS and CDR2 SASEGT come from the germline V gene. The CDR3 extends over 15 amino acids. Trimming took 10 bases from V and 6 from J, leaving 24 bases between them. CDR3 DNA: TGTGCCACTCACAGTGGGGACTCAAGATCACCTGAAGCTTTCTTT. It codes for CATHSGDSRSPEAFF.

DNA of the CDR3: TGTGCCAGCAGCTTATATGGACAGGGGGTCTACGAGCAGTACTTC. Translating gives CASSLYGQGVYEQYF. This chain links TRBV7-3 with TRBJ2-7, with 10 bases that match TRBD1. This CDR3 has 15 amino acids. Unmatched junction bases numbered 4, after V lost 2 bases and J lost 3 bases. Per the germline V gene, CDR1 is SGHTA and CDR2 is FQGTGA.